There are many counts of the clone carrying this TCR beta chain. What it binds is unknown. TCRdb processed the 5' RACE reads anew with MiXCR; each CDR3 protein has one entry. The sample carries 120,000 or so distinct CDR3 sequences, about 3.2% recorded once. This record belongs to a study of neurological immune-mediated disorders. Study observations and caveats: The greatest TCR clonal expansion occurred in HTLV-1-associated myelopathy and the least in multiple sclerosis, which fell below healthy controls.

Unsorted libraries were generated from 2 million PBMCs held at -80 degrees C. The ends lost 4 bases at V and 5 bases at J; junction bases unmatched: 8. The germline V gene encodes CDR1 SGHRS and CDR2 YFSETQ. The CDR3 runs to 15 residues. The chain combines TRBV5-1 with TRBJ1-4; 7 positions agree with TRBD1. The source material was PBMCs. The sequence was collected from a woman younger than 45 with multiple sclerosis. The CDR3 bases are TGCGCCAGCAGCGACTGGACAGGCGTAAATGAAAAACTGTTTTTT. It specifies CASSDWTGVNEKLFF. The full variable domain, rest sourced from reference TRBV5-1 and TRBJ1-4, is KAGVTQTPRYLIKTRGQQVTLSCSPISGHRSVSWYQQTPGQGLQFLFEYFSETQRNKGNFPGRFSGRQFSNSRSEMNVSTLELGDSALYLCASSDWTGVNEKLFFGSGTQLSVL.